What follows describes a single T cell receptor (beta chain). Germline CDR1 is MDHEN and CDR2 is SYDVKM. V was cut by 6 bases and J by 8 bases, with 16 bases left in between. This CDR3 is 13 amino acids long. These data come from a study of blood T cell repertoires in COVID-19. Study overall: Spain, Italy and the United States supplied samples that represented acute and convalescent COVID-19.

Methods used by the authors: Amplification of reference gene primers was used by the study to estimate nucleated cell counts. TCRdb's table, derived via immunoSEQ multiplex PCR, lists solely in-frame clones and lacks some. That table supplies the V and J calls and clone size; D and trimming were determined from the DNA. Among some 30,000 clones listed, approximately 90% were seen once. Sample: peripheral blood. The clonotype was recovered from a man aged 50-60 years with active COVID-19. This sequence joins TRBV28 and TRBJ1-2; no definite D call. The CDR3 nucleotides read TGTGCCAGCAGCTCTCCCCCCTCGGGAGGCTACACCTTC. This translates into CASSSPPSGGYTF.